The clone carrying this T cell receptor beta chain was observed a handful of times. The antigen is not known. Per germline, CDR1 SGHVS and CDR2 FQNEAQ. The V end was cut by 5 bases, the J end by 10 bases, with 17 bases between. CDR3 length: 13 residues. This record belongs to a study of response to subunit inactivated influenza vaccine. Study-level findings and limits: Authors suggested that a seasonal influenza vaccination recruits few new T cells each time.

TCRdb ran MiXCR on the RT-PCR reads and lists one entry per CDR3 protein. This table has about 520,000 distinct CDR3 sequences, about 25% appearing once. This clonotype was sampled from a man in his fifties who received an inactivated influenza vaccine. The sequences come from CD4+ T cells sorted from PBMCs, collected more than 4 days after vaccination. The chain carries TRBV7-8 and TRBJ1-1, with D maybe TRBD1 (6 bases). The CDR3 sequence is CASSPLVRGGAFF. In DNA, the CDR3 is TGTGCCAGCAGCCCCCTGGTGAGAGGGGGAGCTTTCTTT.